Sequencing of this TCR beta chain was carried out in a study of identifying expanded T cells in peripheral blood. Collection occurred without any documented infections or immune events in donors. Regarding the study as a whole: Technical replicates showed around 1.2 changed clones; approximately 2 weeks 15 to 20; four weeks 19.

The CDR3 totals 14 residues. Trimming shortened V by 0 bases and J by 7 bases, and 13 bases separated the two germline ends. Germline V gives CDR1 SGHNT, CDR2 YYREEE (reference sequence). Comment on this clone: No antigen is known for it.

Here immunoSEQ multiplex PCR was the method, and the copy in TCRdb shows in-frame clones only, minus some. This table has 100,000 to 150,000 clones, 75% to 90% appearing once. The genes are TRBV5-4 and TRBJ2-5; D call uncertain. Input material: blood. The TCR was taken from a person aged 18 to 69 in good health. The CDR3 nucleotides read TGTGCCAGCAGCTTGGAATCCGGTTTGGGGACCCAGTACTTC. Translation: CASSLESGLGTQYF.